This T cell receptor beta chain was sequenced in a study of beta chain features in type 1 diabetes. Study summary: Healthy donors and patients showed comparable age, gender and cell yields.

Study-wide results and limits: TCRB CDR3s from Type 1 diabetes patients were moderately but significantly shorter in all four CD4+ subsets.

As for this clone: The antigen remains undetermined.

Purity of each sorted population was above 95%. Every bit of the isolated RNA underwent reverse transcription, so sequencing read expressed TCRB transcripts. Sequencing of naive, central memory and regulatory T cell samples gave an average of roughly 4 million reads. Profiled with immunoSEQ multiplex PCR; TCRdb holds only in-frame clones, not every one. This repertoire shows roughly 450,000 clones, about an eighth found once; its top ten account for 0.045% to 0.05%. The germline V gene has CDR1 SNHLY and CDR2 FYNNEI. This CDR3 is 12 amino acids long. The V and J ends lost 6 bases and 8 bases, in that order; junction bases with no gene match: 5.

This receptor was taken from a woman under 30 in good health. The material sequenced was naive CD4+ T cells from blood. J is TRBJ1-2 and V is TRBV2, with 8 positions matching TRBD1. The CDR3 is CASRRDRWGYTF. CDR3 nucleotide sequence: TGTGCCAGCAGACGGGACAGGTGGGGCTACACCTTC.